This T cell receptor beta chain was identified in a study of cytomegalovirus exposure and HLA in healthy donors. General study points: Many donors carried some public TCRs, although rarity characterized most TCR sequences. In a later analysis, HLA-associated TCR beta chains were more clonally expanded than equally common others.

The length of the CDR3 is 18 residues. The V end was cut by 0 bases, the J end by 0 bases, with 18 bases between. In germline, CDR1 is SGDLS, CDR2 YYNGEE. Donors in the study were healthy people who gave bone marrow. PCR employed 60 Vbeta and 13 Jbeta primers. The authors' processing: In a later analysis, some 10 million of around 75 million unique beta chains occurred in at least two donors. Using immunoSEQ multiplex PCR, the repertoire was profiled, and TCRdb retains in-frame clones only, with some absent. D and trimming were read from the DNA, whereas the V and J calls and clone size are those reported in that table. The sample consists of more than 65,000 clones, roughly three quarters of them appearing once. Concerning this clone: The antigen is unknown.

The sample was PBMCs. This chain uses TRBV9 with TRBJ1-1; tentatively, D is TRBD1 (6 bases). The receptor comes from a middle-aged man in good health and CMV-seronegative. CDR3 sequence: CASSVGASGAPMNTEAFF. For the CDR3, the DNA is TGTGCCAGCAGCGTAGGGGCCTCAGGGGCCCCGATGAACACTGAAGCTTTCTTT. The full variable domain, with the rest looked up from reference TRBV9 and TRBJ1-1, is DSGVTQTPKHLITATGQRVTLRCSPRSGDLSVYWYQQSLDQGLQFLIQYYNGEERAKGNILERFSAQQFPDLHSELNLSSLELGDSALYFCASSVGASGAPMNTEAFFGQGTRLTVV.